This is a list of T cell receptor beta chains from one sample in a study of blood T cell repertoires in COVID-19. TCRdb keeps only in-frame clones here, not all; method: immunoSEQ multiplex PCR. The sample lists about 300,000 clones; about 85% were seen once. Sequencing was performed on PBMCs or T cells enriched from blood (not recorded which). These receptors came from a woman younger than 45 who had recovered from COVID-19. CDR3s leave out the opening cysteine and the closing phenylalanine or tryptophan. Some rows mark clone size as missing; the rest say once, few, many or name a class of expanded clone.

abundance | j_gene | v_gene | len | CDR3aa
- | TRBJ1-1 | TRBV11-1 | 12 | ASSLVTGTAEAF
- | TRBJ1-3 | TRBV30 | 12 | AWNPTGSGNTIY
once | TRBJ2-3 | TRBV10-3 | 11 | AISDRGVDTQY
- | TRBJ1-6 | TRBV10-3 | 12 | AISDPQMNSPLH
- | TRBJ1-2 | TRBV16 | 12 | ASSQSGDLGGYT
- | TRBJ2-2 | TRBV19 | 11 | ASIEGNTGELF
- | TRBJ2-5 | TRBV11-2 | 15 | ASSLAPVAGGAETQY
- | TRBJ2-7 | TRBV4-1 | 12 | ASSPTQGRVEQY
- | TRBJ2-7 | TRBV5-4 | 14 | ASSWGTGTGNGEQY
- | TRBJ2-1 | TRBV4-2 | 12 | ASSQVNLGEGQF
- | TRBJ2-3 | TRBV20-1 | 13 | SASGQGGSTDTQY
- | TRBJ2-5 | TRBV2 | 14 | ASSDKRGTRQETQY
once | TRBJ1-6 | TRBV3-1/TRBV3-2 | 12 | ASSQRTYNSPLH
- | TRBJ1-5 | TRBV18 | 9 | ASSPSGDKH
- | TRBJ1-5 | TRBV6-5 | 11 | ATQTGGNQPQH
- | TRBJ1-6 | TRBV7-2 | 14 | ASSAQTGFWNSPLH
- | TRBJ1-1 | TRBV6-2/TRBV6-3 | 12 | ASSPGTTPAEAF
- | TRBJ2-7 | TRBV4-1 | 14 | ASSQVSSGGAYEQY
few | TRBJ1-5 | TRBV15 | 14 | ATSFAGGMRGQPQH
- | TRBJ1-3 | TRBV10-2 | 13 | ASRSEVFSGNTIY
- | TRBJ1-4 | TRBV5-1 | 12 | ASSMGHSNEKLF
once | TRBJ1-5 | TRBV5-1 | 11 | ASSLNLNQPQH
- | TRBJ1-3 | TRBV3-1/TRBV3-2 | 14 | ASSQDWGRVGNTIY
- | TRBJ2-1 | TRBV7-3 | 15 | ASSLTGTSGAYNEQF
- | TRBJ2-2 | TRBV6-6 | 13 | ASSYSGGPTGELF
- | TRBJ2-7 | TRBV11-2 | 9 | ASSRAGEQY
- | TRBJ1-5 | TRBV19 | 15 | ASSIEPGQASNQPQH
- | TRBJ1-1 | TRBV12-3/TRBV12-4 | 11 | ASKGQYGTEAF
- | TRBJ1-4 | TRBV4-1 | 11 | ASSLAGGEKLF
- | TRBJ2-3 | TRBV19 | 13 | ASSEGVGGTDTQY
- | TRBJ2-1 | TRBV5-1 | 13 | ASSVAGAGSDEQF
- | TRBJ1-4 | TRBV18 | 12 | ASSRQSNERELF
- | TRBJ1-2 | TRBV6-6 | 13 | ASRLPGGINYGYT
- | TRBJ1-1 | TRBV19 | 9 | ASSFNTEAF
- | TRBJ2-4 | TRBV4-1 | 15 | ASSQVLSGGAKNIQY
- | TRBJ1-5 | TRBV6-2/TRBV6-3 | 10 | ASSSRHQPQH
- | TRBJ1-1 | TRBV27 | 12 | ASSPSEGRTEAF
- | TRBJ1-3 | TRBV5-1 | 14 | ASSLEPGTSGNTIY
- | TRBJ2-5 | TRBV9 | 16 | ASSPPTILAGDAETQY
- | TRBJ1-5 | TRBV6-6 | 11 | ASKRQGGQPQH
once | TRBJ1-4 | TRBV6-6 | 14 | ASSYYRGRTNEKLF
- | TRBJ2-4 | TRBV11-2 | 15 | ASSSQGGAWPGDIQY
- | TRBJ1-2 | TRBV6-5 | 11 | ASHRTGRDGYT
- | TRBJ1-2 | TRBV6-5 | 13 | ASIPSGQGVYGYT
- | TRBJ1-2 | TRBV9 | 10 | ASSASRFGYT
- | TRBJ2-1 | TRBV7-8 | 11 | ASSSNSYNEQF
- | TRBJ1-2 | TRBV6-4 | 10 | ASSDVGGGYT
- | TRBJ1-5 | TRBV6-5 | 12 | ASKGQGEAQPQH
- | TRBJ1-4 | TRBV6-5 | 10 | ASSDEARKLF